This T cell receptor (beta chain) was profiled in a study of T cells in Graves' hyperthyroidism and ophthalmopathy. Overall study context: Sampling of peripheral blood happened at initial diagnosis, prior to any treatment. Findings and caveats of the study: Prediction of ophthalmopathy progression came a median roughly 7.1 months pre-onset. Most expanded thyroid clonotypes above 0.001 also appeared in blood. Stable hyperthyroidism was separated from ophthalmopathy by a model based on 13 V-J features.

The CDR3 runs 16 residues. Germline values: CDR1 MNHEY, CDR2 SVGEGT. The trim removed 5 bases at V and 1 base at J, leaving 11 bases unmatched. What was amplified from RNA transcripts were TCR beta CDR3 regions. The TCR CDR3 first-round RT-PCR relied on the HTBI primer set. A single record per CDR3 protein comes from TCRdb applying MiXCR to the multiplex PCR reads. The sample consists of a few hundred thousand distinct CDR3 sequences, less than 20% of them appearing once. Remarks on this clonotype: No antigen is known for it.

Sample: blood. The chain links TRBV6-2 or TRBV6-3 to TRBJ2-7; 7 nucleotides line up with TRBD1. The TCR was taken from a young man with Graves' ophthalmopathy. The CDR3 DNA is TGTGCCAGCAGTCGACCCCGACAGGGTGATTCCTACGAGCAGTACTTC. Its translation is CASSRPRQGDSYEQYF.